This paragraph covers one T cell receptor beta chain sequence. Using genomic DNA as the template, TCR beta VDJ and CDR3 profiling was carried out. MiXCR, applied by TCRdb to the reads, yields one record per CDR3 protein. The sample holds roughly 180,000 distinct CDR3 sequences, around 60% seen once. Per germline, CDR1 WSHSY and CDR2 SAAADI. The CDR3 has 15 residues. Trimming took 7 bases from V and 3 from J; bases not matched to a gene: 8. This sample was included in a study of CD8+CD57+ T cells in acquired aplastic anemia. Sequencing involved patients with CD8+CD57+ cell expansion previously shown by flow cytometry. Sampling of blood occurred while the patients had still received no therapy.

The material sequenced was sorted CD4+, CD8+, or CD8+CD57+ T cells (not recorded which) from PBMCs. The clonotype was recovered from a human donor with aplastic anemia. V gene TRBV10-2 combines with J gene TRBJ2-3; TRBD1 agrees at 9 bases. The CDR3: CASIHRGHPTDTQYF. The CDR3 nucleotides read TGCGCCAGCATTCACAGGGGGCACCCTACAGATACGCAGTATTTT.